This entry concerns a single T cell receptor beta chain. The target antigen is unknown. The study ran its PCR with 60 Vbeta and 13 Jbeta primers. Profiling relied on immunoSEQ multiplex PCR, and the TCRdb table lists in-frame clones only, not all of them. The sample carries roughly 150,000 clones, about 79% recorded once. Germline values: CDR1 SEHNR, CDR2 FQNEAQ (reference sequence). Trimming shortened V by 5 bases and J by 5 bases, and 18 bases separated the two germline ends. CDR3 length equals 15 residues. This entry is derived from a study of cytomegalovirus exposure and HLA in healthy donors. Study at large: There were about 85 million unique TCRs (from HLA-typed donors) in an early data release. Study observations and caveats: An Asian-associated ancestry cluster reportedly showed fewer N-insertions than the roughly 700-donor mean in a later analysis. Previously analyzed data showed that most TCR beta V segments were productive at a frequency of about 90% or about 30%. The study flagged roughly 150 TCR beta chains as cytomegalovirus-associated.

This clonotype originated in a woman under 40 in good health and CMV-seronegative. Sequences were obtained from PBMCs. This sequence joins TRBV7-9 and TRBJ1-2, with D perhaps matching TRBD1 (5 bases). As DNA, the CDR3 is TGTGCCAGCAGCGCAGGGAGGGAACCCACTTATGGCTACACCTTC. Amino acids: CASSAGREPTYGYTF.